The 14 T cell receptor beta chains below all came from one sample that was sequenced in a study of human T cells and chemical hapten exposure. In TCRdb, the RACE reads were re-called with MiXCR into one record per CDR3 protein. The sample has some 74,000 distinct CDR3 sequences, 14% seen once. Time point given: pre-sensitization, week 0. Treatment denoted: therapeutic diphenylcyclopropenone sensitization with weekly scalp DPC. The sequencing here drew on whole blood, taken in connection with sensitization to the hapten diphenylcyclopropenone (DPC). The receptors stem from a woman in her 50s with alopecia areata. Some clones in this sample may be carry-over from other donors' samples.

The chain couples TRBV28 to TRBJ2-3; D not certain. The CDR3 sequence is 13 residues long. From germline, CDR1 is MDHEN and CDR2 SYDVKM. Between the trimmed V and J ends, which lost 3 bases and 9 bases, there was a span of 13 bases. CDR3 residues: CASSLKRSRTQYF. In DNA, the CDR3 is TGTGCCAGCAGTTTGAAACGATCACGAACGCAGTATTTT.

This clonotype has a count of ten or more. V is TRBV27 and J is TRBJ1-5; D is unresolved. The CDR3 is 12 amino acids. Trimming stripped 5 bases from V and 1 base from J, with 3 bases between. Germline V gene sequence: CDR1 MNHEY, CDR2 SMNVEV (reference sequence). CDR3 amino acids: CASSPSNQPQHF. CDR3 in DNA: TGTGCCAGCAGTCCGAGCAATCAGCCCCAGCATTTT.

This clonotype came up a few times. The CDR3 DNA is TGCAGTGCTAGGCGGGAGGATTATGGCTACACCTTC. This codes for CSARREDYGYTF. The chain is built from TRBV20-1 and TRBJ1-2; no clear D gene. The CDR3 sequence is 12 residues long. Germline lookup yields CDR1 DFQATT and CDR2 SNEGSKA (reference sequence). V gave up 3 bases and J gave up 5 bases, with 10 bases separating them.

The CDR3 here is CSVDPNTEAFF. CDR3 DNA: TGCAGCGTTGACCCGAACACTGAAGCTTTCTTT. The J gene is TRBJ1-1, the V gene TRBV29-1; no clear D gene. The CDR3 runs 11 residues. V was cut by 3 bases and J by 1 base, with 3 bases left in between. Germline values: CDR1 SQVTM, CDR2 ANQGSEA.

The V and J genes are TRBV28 and TRBJ2-4, with 8 positions matching TRBD2. CDR3 length: 14 amino acids. Germline CDR1 is MDHEN and CDR2 is SYDVKM. With V trimmed by 3 bases and J by 12 bases, 10 bases remained unmatched. CDR3 nucleotide sequence: TGTGCCAGCAGTTTTCCTTCGCGGGAGGCGGATCAGTACTTC. This sequence encodes CASSFPSREADQYF.

In its sample, this clonotype was seen many times. V and J are TRBV6-4 and TRBJ1-1; a weak D match, TRBD1 (5 bases). CDR1 and CDR2 (germline): MRHNA, SNTAGT. The CDR3 runs 14 residues. The V end lost 8 bases, the J end lost 1 base, and 14 bases lay between the germline ends. For the CDR3, the DNA is TGTGCCAGCCGCCGGGACCGCCAGAACACTGAAGCTTTCTTT. Amino acid sequence: CASRRDRQNTEAFF.

Many counts were recorded for this clonotype. This chain links TRBV29-1 with TRBJ1-1, with a tentative D call TRBD1 (6 bases). Germline V gene sequence: CDR1 SQVTM, CDR2 ANQGSEA. Trimming stripped 6 bases from V and 7 bases from J, with 12 bases between. The CDR3 spans 11 residues. DNA for the CDR3: TGCAGCGTCGATAGAGGGGGTGAAGCTTTCTTT. Residues: CSVDRGGEAFF.

This clonotype was observed a handful of times. The chain uses TRBV20-1 and TRBJ2-5; 7 nucleotides agree with TRBD2. V dropped 4 bases and J dropped 0; count of bases not matched to a gene: 8. Per germline, CDR1 DFQATT and CDR2 SNEGSKA (reference sequence). This CDR3 spans 15 amino acids. CDR3 residues: CSAIRGAGHQETQYF. Here the CDR3 DNA reads TGCAGTGCTATTCGAGGAGCGGGACACCAAGAGACCCAGTACTTC.

This clonotype has just a few counts. The chain carries TRBV7-2 and TRBJ2-7, with D perhaps matching TRBD1 (6 bases). The CDR3 runs 15 residues. Germline loops: CDR1 SGHTA, CDR2 FQGNSA. The germline V and J ends were trimmed by 3 bases and 3 bases, with 15 bases remaining between them. In DNA, the CDR3 is TGTGCCAGCAGCTTTGACTCGGACAGATACTACGAGCAGTACTTC. Translated: CASSFDSDRYYEQYF.

This clonotype has a count of ten or more. The chain recombines TRBV20-1 with TRBJ2-3, with 9 bases aligning to TRBD2. The CDR3 totals 14 residues. Germline CDR1 and CDR2: DFQATT and SNEGSKA (reference sequence). Trimming removed 2 bases from V and 2 bases from J; junction bases left unmatched: 2. CDR3 residues: CSARLAGLTDTQYF. The CDR3 DNA reads TGCAGTGCTAGACTAGCGGGGCTCACAGATACGCAGTATTTT.

In its sample, this clonotype was seen once. The V gene is TRBV12-3 or TRBV12-4, the J gene TRBJ2-7; 9 nucleotides agree with TRBD1. The junction had 5 bases not matched to a gene; V was cut back by 2 bases and J by 3 bases. The CDR3 consists of 15 residues. The CDR3 is CASSLQTGGIYEQYF. The CDR3 DNA follows: TGTGCCAGCAGTTTACAGACAGGGGGTATCTACGAGCAGTACTTC.

In this sample, this clonotype turned up many times. The rearrangement uses TRBV7-2 and TRBJ2-6; maybe TRBD2 (5 bases). This CDR3 has 17 residues. Trimming took 5 bases from V and 1 from J, leaving 15 bases between them. Germline V gene data show CDR1 as SGHTA and CDR2 as FQGNSA. CDR3 bases: TGTGCCAGCAGCCCCCGCCCCCCGGGGTCTGGGGCCAACGTCCTGACTTTC. It specifies CASSPRPPGSGANVLTF.

The rearrangement joins TRBV5-4 to TRBJ2-5; D not certain. The CDR3 covers 15 residues. Trimming cost V 1 base and J 2 bases, with 12 bases left between them. The germline gives CDR1 SGHNT, CDR2 YYREEE (reference sequence). The CDR3, as DNA: TGTGCCAGCAGCTTGTATGGCAGGTCACAAGAGACCCAGTACTTC. The encoded protein is CASSLYGRSQETQYF.

The chain links TRBV30 to TRBJ1-4, with 7 bases lining up with TRBD1. Germline CDR1 GTSNPN, CDR2 SVGIG (reference sequence). The CDR3 extends over 11 amino acids. Trimming at V came to 8 bases and at J to 8 bases, leaving 5 bases not matched to a gene. CDR3 sequence reads: CAGQVWEKLFF. CDR3 bases: TGTGCCGGACAGGTTTGGGAAAAACTGTTTTTT. Based on the CDR3 plus reference TRBV30 and TRBJ1-4, the full variable domain is SQTIHQWPATLVQPVGSPLSLECTVEGTSNPNLYWYRQAAGRGLQLLFYSVGIGQISSEVPQNLSASRPQDRQFILSSKKLLLSDSGFYLCAGQVWEKLFFGSGTQLSVL.